Presented here are 21 T cell receptor beta chains from one specimen sequenced in a study of synovial regulatory T cells in juvenile arthritis. Repertoires were generated with immunoSEQ multiplex PCR, while TCRdb's copy carries only in-frame clones and drops some. Its listing shows 7,500 to 10,000 clones. The source material was Treg cells from blood. Regarding subset: remaining (HLA-DR-negative) circulating blood Treg cells. These receptors originate from a donor under 30 with juvenile idiopathic arthritis.

The CDR3 loop reads CASSPDRVNYGYTF. This chain joins TRBV6-1 and TRBJ1-2; the D call of TRBD1 rests on TCRdb alone, since no DNA is present to check it. The CDR3 covers 14 residues. No DNA is recorded. Germline values: CDR1 MNHNS, CDR2 SASEGT.

The chain recombines TRBV6-5 with TRBJ2-7; TCRdb names TRBD2, which stays unverified in the absence of DNA. Per germline, CDR1 MNHEY and CDR2 SVGAGI. The CDR3 runs 15 residues. DNA was not recorded. CDR3 in amino acids: CASSYSKQRFHEQYF.

The rearrangement uses TRBV4-1 and TRBJ1-1. This CDR3 comprises 15 residues. No nucleotide data were recorded. Germline values: CDR1 MGHRA, CDR2 YSYEKL. The CDR3 here is CASSQDKVLNTEAFF.

The V gene is TRBV11-2, the J gene TRBJ2-7. From germline, CDR1 is SGHAT and CDR2 FQNNGV. This CDR3 spans 12 amino acids. A DNA sequence was not provided. This CDR3 reads CASSLGVYEQYF.

The chain recombines TRBV6-6 with TRBJ2-1; no DNA is available, so the TRBD2 call from TCRdb remains unchecked. The germline CDR1 and CDR2 sequences are MNHNY and SVGAGI (reference sequence). This CDR3 is 16 amino acids long. The protein alone is recorded here. The CDR3 is CASSIRTSGTRDEQFF.

The rearrangement joins TRBV5-4 to TRBJ1-5; no DNA is available, so the TRBD1 call from TCRdb remains unchecked. This CDR3 has 19 residues. No DNA accompanies this entry. Germline V gene lookup returns CDR1 SGHNT and CDR2 YYREEE (reference sequence). CDR3 in amino acids: CASSFNRDRTRGGNQPQHF.

This chain connects TRBV5-4 to TRBJ1-2. CDR1 is SGHNT and CDR2 is YYREEE in the germline V gene (reference sequence). This CDR3 spans 14 amino acids. DNA was not recorded. The CDR3 here is CASSLAGANYGYTF.

The V call is TRBV7-2, the J call TRBJ2-1. CDR1 SGHTA and CDR2 FQGNSA come from the germline V gene. The CDR3 sequence is 12 residues long. The DNA is not on file. The CDR3 here is CASSLHTNEQFF.

This chain connects TRBV4-1 to TRBJ2-7; TCRdb outputs TRBD2, but without DNA this stays unchecked. CDR1 and CDR2 from the germline V gene are MGHRA and YSYEKL. The CDR3 length is 13 residues. No DNA is given. The CDR3 here is CASSLSLGYEQYF.

This chain joins TRBV6-1 and TRBJ2-7; TCRdb indicates TRBD1, and absent DNA this call remains unverified. CDR3 length: 14 amino acids. No DNA has been recorded. Germline loops: CDR1 MNHNS, CDR2 SASEGT. The CDR3 here is CASSAIWTGDEQYF.

The rearrangement uses TRBV6-1 and TRBJ1-5. The CDR3 sequence is 15 residues long. The record lacks a DNA sequence. The germline CDR1 and CDR2 sequences are MNHNS and SASEGT. This CDR3 reads CASNSIDGSKQPQHF.

The genes are TRBV19 and TRBJ2-7; TCRdb's D call, TRBD1, is unchecked because there is no DNA. Germline-derived CDR1 and CDR2 are LNHDA and SQIVND (reference sequence). The CDR3 length is 14 residues. This entry has no DNA. CDR3 sequence: CASSLRGLRDEQYF.

The rearrangement uses TRBV7-8 and TRBJ1-1; the TRBD1 assignment by TCRdb is unverifiable without DNA. This CDR3 is built from 16 residues. There is no recorded DNA. Germline V lookup: CDR1 SGHVS, CDR2 FQNEAQ. The CDR3 region is CASSLVSYRVNTEAFF.

The chain carries TRBV11-2 and TRBJ1-5. The CDR3 spans 13 residues. This entry has no DNA. CDR1 and CDR2 (germline): SGHAT, FQNNGV. This CDR3 is CASSLDLIQPQHF.

V gene TRBV2 combines with J gene TRBJ2-2; the TCRdb D gene call, TRBD1, has no DNA to confirm it. Germline assignment: CDR1 SNHLY and CDR2 FYNNEI. CDR3 length: 14 amino acids. No DNA is recorded. CDR3 protein: CASSTGLPAGELFF.

The CDR3 loop is CASSFIFPSGYEQYF. The rearrangement joins TRBV6-1 to TRBJ2-7; TCRdb indicates TRBD2, and absent DNA this call remains unverified. Germline V lookup: CDR1 MNHNS, CDR2 SASEGT. CDR3 length equals 15 residues. No DNA was logged.

The chain carries TRBV19 and TRBJ1-2; TCRdb designates TRBD1, a call that cannot be tested without DNA. Germline-derived CDR1 and CDR2 are LNHDA and SQIVND (reference sequence). This CDR3 has 15 amino acids. DNA for this receptor is not on file. The CDR3 loop is CASSTLPGTGVGYTF. The entire variable domain, with the rest obtained from reference TRBV19 and TRBJ1-2, is as follows: DGGITQSPKYLFRKEGQNVTLSCEQNLNHDAMYWYRQDPGQGLRLIYYSQIVNDFQKGDIAEGYSVSREKKESFPLTVTSAQKNPTAFYLCASSTLPGTGVGYTFGSGTRLTVV.

The V gene is TRBV6-1, the J gene TRBJ1-5; TCRdb outputs TRBD1, but without DNA this stays unchecked. From germline, CDR1 is MNHNS and CDR2 SASEGT. This CDR3 region has 14 residues. A DNA sequence was not provided. The CDR3 sequence: CASSVDRGNQPQHF.

This chain connects TRBV2 to TRBJ1-2; lacking DNA, the TRBD1 call made by TCRdb goes unchecked. CDR3 length: 12 amino acids. No DNA is listed. Germline V gene sequence: CDR1 SNHLY, CDR2 FYNNEI. This CDR3 reads CASNRQVGGYTF.

V and J are TRBV18 and TRBJ2-2. The CDR3 is 13 residues long. DNA was not recorded. From germline, CDR1 is KGHSH and CDR2 LQKENI. The CDR3 region is CASSPPNTGELFF. The full variable domain, its missing parts supplied by reference TRBV18 and TRBJ2-2, is NAGVMQNPRHLVRRRGQEARLRCSPMKGHSHVYWYRQLPEEGLKFMVYLQKENIIDESGMPKERFSAEFPKEGPSILRIQQVVRGDSAAYFCASSPPNTGELFFGEGSRLTVL.

The chain recombines TRBV27 with TRBJ2-3; the D gene TCRdb calls, TRBD2, cannot be checked with no DNA. The CDR3 loop spans 15 amino acids. A DNA sequence was not provided. Germline V gene lookup returns CDR1 MNHEY and CDR2 SMNVEV (reference sequence). CDR3 region: CASSFLAGPTDTQYF.